What follows describes a single T cell receptor (beta chain). Its antigen is still unknown. The record has no base qualities; no much larger clone is one base away. To demonstrate the VDJtools post-analysis software, the study profiled TCR beta repertoires from the peripheral blood of about 13 young patients with multiple sclerosis. The multiple sclerosis patients were children and adolescents between roughly 6 and 17 years of age. The germline V gene sets CDR1 to MDHEN and CDR2 to SYDVKM. Deletion took 1 base off V and 3 bases off J, with a span of 15 bases between the germline ends. CDR3 length: 16 amino acids, cysteine to phenylalanine. Just CDR3 DNA is preserved here, 48 bases in frame from base 1. This record belongs to a study of post-analysis software for immune sequencing data (dated by TCRdb to the mid-2010s). For the study in its entirety: The recorded disease courses included relapsing-remitting, secondary progressive and progressive-relapsing multiple sclerosis, and some patients had no subtype annotation. The multiple sclerosis patient repertoires were compared with 10 or so previously published healthy control repertoires from donors aged roughly 6 to 27 years. A subset of samples was prepared in parallel using single-end sample barcoding, then pooled and co-amplified after Illumina adapter ligation.

Library preparation was by PCR. Sequencing took place on an Illumina HiSeq 2500. Unique molecular identifiers were incorporated into TCR beta cDNA libraries to reduce PCR and sequencing biases. Approximately 500,000 cDNA molecules were obtained per 1 to 10 million input T cells, so each molecule approximated one T cell. The patient libraries were prepared and sequenced with the same protocol used for the earlier healthy control dataset. Samples belonging to the same batch were prepared together, multiplexed and sequenced on a shared HiSeq lane. The paper's processing steps were these. MIGEC was used to process the raw barcoded reads, and molecular identifier groups with only a single read were discarded before consensus assembly and CDR3 extraction. Clonotype tables were post-analysed with VDJtools, normalizing diversity by down-sampling all datasets to the smallest sample size. To correct batch-related cross-sample contamination, repertoire overlap clustering matched CDR3 amino acid sequences but not nucleotide sequences. The raw public reads went through TCRdb reprocessing: fastp at Q25, MiXCR clone calling, in-frame beta chains kept. Under each unique CDR3 protein, matching rows form one entry showing the most common genes and DNA. The V and J calls and clone size come from TCRdb's table, not from the authors' own analysis. This sample gives hundreds of thousands of distinct CDR3 sequences in total; 25% to 30% of them show up just once. The ten largest clones add up to 0.5% to 0.6% of the sample.

The study at large found these results: The multiple sclerosis patient group was slightly younger than the control group. Patients showed significantly higher frequencies than controls for about 5 TRBV segments, among them TRBV5-6, TRBV5-1 and TRBV20-1. Direct clustering with F measure revealed strong co-clustering of samples prepared in the same batch, which led to a batch-effect correction. Compared with controls, multiple sclerosis patients had significantly lower normalized Chao1 diversity, a finding suggesting substantial peripheral T-cell clonal expansion.

The sequenced material came from blood. The clonotype originates from a girl aged 5-17 years with multiple sclerosis. This chain is built from TRBV28 and TRBJ2-5, and possibly TRBD2, on 6 matching bases. The CDR3 in this case is CASSLYSWTGEETQYF. In nucleotide form, the sequence is TGTGCCAGCAGTTTATACTCCTGGACGGGGGAAGAGACCCAGTACTTC.